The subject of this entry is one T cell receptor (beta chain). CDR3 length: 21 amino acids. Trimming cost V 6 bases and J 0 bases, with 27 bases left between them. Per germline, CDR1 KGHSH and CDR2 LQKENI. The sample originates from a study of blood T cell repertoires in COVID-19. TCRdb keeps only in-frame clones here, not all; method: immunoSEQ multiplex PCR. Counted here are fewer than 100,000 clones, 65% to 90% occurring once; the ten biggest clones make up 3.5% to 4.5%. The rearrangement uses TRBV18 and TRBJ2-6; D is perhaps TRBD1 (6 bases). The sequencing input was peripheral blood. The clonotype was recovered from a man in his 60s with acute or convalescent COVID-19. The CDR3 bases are TGTGCCAGCTCCCAGACCCGAGTAGGGGGAAAGGACCTCTCTGGGGCCAACGTCCTGACTTTC. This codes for CASSQTRVGGKDLSGANVLTF.